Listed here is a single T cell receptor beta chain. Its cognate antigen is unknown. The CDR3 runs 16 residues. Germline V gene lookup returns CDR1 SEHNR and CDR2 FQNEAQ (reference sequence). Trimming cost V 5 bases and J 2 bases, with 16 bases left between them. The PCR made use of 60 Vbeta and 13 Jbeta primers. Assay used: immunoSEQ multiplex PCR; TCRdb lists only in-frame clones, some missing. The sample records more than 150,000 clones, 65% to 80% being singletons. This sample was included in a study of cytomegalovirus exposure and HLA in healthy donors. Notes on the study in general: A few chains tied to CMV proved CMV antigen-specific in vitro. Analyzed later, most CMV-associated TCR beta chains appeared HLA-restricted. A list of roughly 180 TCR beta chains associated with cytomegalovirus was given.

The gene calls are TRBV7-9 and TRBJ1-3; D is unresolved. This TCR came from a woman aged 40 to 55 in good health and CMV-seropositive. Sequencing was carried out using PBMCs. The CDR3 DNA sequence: TGTGCCAGCAGCCTCCTAGCTGGGCTAGCTGGAAACACCATATATTTT. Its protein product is CASSLLAGLAGNTIYF. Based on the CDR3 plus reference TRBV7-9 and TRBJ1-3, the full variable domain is DTGVSQNPRHKITKRGQNVTFRCDPISEHNRLYWYRQTLGQGPEFLTYFQNEAQLEKSRLLSDRFSAERPKGSFSTLEIQRTEQGDSAMYLCASSLLAGLAGNTIYFGEGSWLTVV.